The clone carrying this TCR beta chain has more than one count but fewer than ten. Its antigen is not identified. J lost 6 bases, V lost 6 bases, and 10 bases had no gene match. This CDR3 has 14 amino acids. The germline gives CDR1 MNHNY, CDR2 SVGAGI (reference sequence). This record belongs to a study of identical twins. Findings and caveats of the study: Recombination models fit unrelated individuals' TCR alpha sharing but underestimated twins'. Findings depended on cross-sectional statistics rather than tracking the same donors. Abundant beta clonotypes from cord blood had fewer insertions, unlike memory repertoires, which showed none.

A universal primer site was created by template switching, with the cDNA bearing unique molecular identifiers. TCRdb independently ran MiXCR on the 5' RACE reads; one entry per CDR3 protein. The sample lists around 1.7 million distinct CDR3 sequences, more than 30% seen once, with 0.27% in the top ten. Sample: cord blood. The receptor was isolated from a newborn girl in good health. The chain couples TRBV6-6 to TRBJ1-2, with 7 nucleotides matching TRBD1. The DNA of the CDR3 is TGTGCCAGCAGCTCAACGACAGGGAGACATGGCTACACCTTC. This gives the protein CASSSTTGRHGYTF.